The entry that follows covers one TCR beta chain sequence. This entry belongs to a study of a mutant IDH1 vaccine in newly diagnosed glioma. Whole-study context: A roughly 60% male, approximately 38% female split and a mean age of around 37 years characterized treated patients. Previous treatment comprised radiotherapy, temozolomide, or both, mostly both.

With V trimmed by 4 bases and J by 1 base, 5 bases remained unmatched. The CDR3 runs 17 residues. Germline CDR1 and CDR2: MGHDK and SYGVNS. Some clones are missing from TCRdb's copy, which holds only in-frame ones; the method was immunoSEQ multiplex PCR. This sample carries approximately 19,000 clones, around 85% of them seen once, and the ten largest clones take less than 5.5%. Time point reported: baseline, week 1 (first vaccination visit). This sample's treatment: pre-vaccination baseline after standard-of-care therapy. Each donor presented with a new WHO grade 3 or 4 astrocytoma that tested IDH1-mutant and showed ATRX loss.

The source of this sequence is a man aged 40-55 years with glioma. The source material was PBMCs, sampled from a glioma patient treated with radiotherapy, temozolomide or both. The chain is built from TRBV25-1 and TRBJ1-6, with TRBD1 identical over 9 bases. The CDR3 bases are TGTGCCAGCAGTGGATGGGACAGGGCGTCCTATAATTCACCCCTCCACTTT. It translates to CASSGWDRASYNSPLHF. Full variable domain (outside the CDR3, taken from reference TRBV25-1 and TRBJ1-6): EADIYQTPRYLVIGTGKKITLECSQTMGHDKMYWYQQDPGMELHLIHYSYGVNSTEKGDLSSESTVSRIRTEHFPLTLESARPSHTSQYLCASSGWDRASYNSPLHFGNGTRLTVT.